The text below deals with one TCR beta chain. The PCR had 60 Vbeta and 13 Jbeta primers. This table comes from immunoSEQ multiplex PCR, and its TCRdb copy is limited to in-frame clones, with some not included. The repertoire holds some 79,000 clones, with 55% to 65% as singletons. The CDR3 loop spans 16 amino acids. V was clipped by 0 bases and J by 4 bases; unmatched bases: 6. The V gene's germline CDR1 is MDHEN and CDR2 SYDVKM. This entry belongs to a study of cytomegalovirus exposure and HLA in healthy donors. Looking at the study overall: Early released data had tens of millions of unique TCRs, all coming from HLA-typed donors.

Sequences were obtained from PBMCs. The clonotype comes from a woman in her 40s in good health and CMV-seropositive. V and J are TRBV28 and TRBJ2-3; the match to TRBD2 covers 8 bases. Here the CDR3 reads CASSLWISGGADTQYF. CDR3 coding DNA: TGTGCCAGCAGTTTATGGATCAGCGGGGGCGCAGATACGCAGTATTTT.